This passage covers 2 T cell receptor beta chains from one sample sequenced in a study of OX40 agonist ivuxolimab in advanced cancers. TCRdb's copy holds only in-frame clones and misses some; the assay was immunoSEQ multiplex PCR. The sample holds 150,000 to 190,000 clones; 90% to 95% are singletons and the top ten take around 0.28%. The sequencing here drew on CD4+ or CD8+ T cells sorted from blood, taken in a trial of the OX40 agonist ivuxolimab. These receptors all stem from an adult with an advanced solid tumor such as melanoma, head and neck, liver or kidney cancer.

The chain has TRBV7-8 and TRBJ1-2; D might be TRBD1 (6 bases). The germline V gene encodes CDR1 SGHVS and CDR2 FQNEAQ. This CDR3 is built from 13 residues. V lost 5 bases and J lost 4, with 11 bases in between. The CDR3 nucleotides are TGTGCCAGCAGCCCCAACAGGGTCTATGGCTACACCTTC. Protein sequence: CASSPNRVYGYTF.

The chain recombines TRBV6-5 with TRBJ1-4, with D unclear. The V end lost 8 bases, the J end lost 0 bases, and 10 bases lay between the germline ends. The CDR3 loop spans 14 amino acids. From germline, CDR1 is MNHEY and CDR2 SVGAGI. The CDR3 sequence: CASSVTATNEKLFF. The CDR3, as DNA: TGTGCCAGCTCAGTGACTGCAACTAATGAAAAACTGTTTTTT.